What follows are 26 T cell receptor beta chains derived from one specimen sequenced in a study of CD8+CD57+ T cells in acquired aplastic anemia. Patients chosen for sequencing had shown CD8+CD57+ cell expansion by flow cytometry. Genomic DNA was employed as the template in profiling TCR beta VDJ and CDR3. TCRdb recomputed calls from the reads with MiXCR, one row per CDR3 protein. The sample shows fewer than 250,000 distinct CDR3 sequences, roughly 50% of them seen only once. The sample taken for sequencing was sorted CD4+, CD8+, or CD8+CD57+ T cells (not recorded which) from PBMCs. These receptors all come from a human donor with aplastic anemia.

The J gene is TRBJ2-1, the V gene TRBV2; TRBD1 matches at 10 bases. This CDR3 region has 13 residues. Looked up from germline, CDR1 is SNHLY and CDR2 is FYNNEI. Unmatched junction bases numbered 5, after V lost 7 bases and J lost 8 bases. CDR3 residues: CASMGQGRDEQFF. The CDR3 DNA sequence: TGTGCCAGCATGGGACAGGGGAGGGATGAGCAGTTCTTC.

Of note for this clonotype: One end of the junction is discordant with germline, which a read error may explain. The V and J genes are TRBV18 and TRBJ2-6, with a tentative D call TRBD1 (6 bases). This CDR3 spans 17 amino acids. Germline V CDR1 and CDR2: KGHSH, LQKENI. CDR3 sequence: CASSSPGVNSGANVLTF. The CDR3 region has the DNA TGTGCCAGCTCATCACCAGGGGTGAACTCTGGGGCCAACGTCCTGACTTTC.

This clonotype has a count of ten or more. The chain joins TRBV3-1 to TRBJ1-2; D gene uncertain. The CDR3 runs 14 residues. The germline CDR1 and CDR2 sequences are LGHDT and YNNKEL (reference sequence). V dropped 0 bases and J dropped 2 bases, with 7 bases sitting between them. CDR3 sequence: CASSQEDGNYGYTF. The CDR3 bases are TGTGCCAGCAGCCAAGAGGACGGCAACTATGGCTACACCTTC.

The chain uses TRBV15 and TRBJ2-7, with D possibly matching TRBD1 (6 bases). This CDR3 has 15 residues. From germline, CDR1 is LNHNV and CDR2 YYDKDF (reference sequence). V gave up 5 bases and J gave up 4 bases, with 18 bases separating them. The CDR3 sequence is CATSSRRTAIYEQYF. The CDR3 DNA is TGTGCCACCAGCTCCCGAAGGACAGCTATTTACGAGCAGTACTTC.

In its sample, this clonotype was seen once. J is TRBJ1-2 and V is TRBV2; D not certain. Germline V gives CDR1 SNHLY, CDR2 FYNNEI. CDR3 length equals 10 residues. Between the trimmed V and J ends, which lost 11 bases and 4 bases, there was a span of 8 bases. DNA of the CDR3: TGTGCCGCCCAAAGCTATGGCTACACCTTC. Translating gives CAAQSYGYTF.

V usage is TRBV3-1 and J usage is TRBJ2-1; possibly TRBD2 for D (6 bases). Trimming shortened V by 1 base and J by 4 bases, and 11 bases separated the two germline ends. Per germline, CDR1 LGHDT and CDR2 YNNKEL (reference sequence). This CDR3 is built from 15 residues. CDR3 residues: CASSQGRGDYNEQFF. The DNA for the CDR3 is TGTGCCAGCAGCCAAGGGCGGGGCGATTACAATGAGCAGTTCTTC.

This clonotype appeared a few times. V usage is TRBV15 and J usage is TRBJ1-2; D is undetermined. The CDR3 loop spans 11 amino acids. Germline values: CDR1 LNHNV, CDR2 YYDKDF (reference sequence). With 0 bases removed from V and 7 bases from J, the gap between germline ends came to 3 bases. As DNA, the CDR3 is TGTGCCACCAGCAGAGATCTTGGCTACACCTTC. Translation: CATSRDLGYTF.

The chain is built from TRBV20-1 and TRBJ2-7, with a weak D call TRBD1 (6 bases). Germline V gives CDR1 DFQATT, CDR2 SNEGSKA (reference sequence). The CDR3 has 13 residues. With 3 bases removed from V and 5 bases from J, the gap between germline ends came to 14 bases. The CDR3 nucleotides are TGCAGTGCTAGCCCTGGCAGGGGTAACGAGCAGTACTTC. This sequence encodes CSASPGRGNEQYF.

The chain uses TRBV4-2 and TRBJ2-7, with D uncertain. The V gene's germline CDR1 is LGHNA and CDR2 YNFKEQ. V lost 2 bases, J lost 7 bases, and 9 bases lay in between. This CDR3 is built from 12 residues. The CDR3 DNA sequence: TGTGCCAGCAGCCAACGACTGGGTGAGCAGTACTTC. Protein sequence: CASSQRLGEQYF.

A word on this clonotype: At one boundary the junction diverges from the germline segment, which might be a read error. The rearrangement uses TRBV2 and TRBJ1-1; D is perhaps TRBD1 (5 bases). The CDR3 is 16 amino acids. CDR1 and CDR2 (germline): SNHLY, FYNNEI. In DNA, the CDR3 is TGTGCCAGCAGAGAAGATGGGAGGAGGGGCTACACTGAAGCTTTCTTT. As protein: CASREDGRRGYTEAFF.

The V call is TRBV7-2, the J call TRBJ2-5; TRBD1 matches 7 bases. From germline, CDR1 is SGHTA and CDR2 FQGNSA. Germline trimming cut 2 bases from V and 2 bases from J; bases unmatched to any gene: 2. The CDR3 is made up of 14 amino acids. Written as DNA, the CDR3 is TGTGCCAGCAGCTTACGGGACAGACAAGAGACCCAGTACTTC. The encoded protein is CASSLRDRQETQYF.

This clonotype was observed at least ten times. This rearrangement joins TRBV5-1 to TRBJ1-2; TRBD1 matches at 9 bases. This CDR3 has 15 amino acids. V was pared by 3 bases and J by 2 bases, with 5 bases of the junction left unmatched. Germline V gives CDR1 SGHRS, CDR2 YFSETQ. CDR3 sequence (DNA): TGCGCCAGCAGCTCCAGACAGGGGGGAAACTATGGCTACACCTTC. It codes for CASSSRQGGNYGYTF.

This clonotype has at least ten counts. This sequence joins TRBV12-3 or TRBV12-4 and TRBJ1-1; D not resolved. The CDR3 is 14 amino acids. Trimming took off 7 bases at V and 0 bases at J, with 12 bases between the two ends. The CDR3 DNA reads TGTGCCAGCACCTTCTCTGCAATGAACACTGAAGCTTTCTTT. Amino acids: CASTFSAMNTEAFF.

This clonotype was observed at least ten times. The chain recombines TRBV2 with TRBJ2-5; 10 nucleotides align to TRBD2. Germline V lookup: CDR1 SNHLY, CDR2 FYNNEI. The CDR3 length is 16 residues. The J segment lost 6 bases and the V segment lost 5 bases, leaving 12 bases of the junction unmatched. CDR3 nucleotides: TGTGCCAGCAGTCAATCCACTACTAGCGGGGCGCAGACCCAGTACTTC. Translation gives CASSQSTTSGAQTQYF.

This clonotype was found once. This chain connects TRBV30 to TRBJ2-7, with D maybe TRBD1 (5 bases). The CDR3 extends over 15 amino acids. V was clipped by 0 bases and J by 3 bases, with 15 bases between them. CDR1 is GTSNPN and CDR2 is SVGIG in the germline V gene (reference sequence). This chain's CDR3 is CAWSVAGLHFYEQYF. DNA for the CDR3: TGTGCCTGGAGTGTAGCAGGGCTTCACTTCTACGAGCAGTACTTC.

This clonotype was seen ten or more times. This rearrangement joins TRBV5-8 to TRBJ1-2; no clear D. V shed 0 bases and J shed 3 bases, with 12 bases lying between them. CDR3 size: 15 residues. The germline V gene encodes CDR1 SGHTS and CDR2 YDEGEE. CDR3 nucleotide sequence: TGTGCCAGCAGCTTGGATCAGTTTTTGGACTATGGCTACACCTTC. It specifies CASSLDQFLDYGYTF.

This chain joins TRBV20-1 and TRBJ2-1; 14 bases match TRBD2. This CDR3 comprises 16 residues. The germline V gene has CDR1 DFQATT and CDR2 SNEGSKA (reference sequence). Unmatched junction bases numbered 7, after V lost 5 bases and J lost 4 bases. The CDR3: CSAVRTSGGRYNEQFF. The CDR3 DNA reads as TGCAGTGCTGTGAGGACTAGCGGGGGGAGGTACAATGAGCAGTTCTTC.

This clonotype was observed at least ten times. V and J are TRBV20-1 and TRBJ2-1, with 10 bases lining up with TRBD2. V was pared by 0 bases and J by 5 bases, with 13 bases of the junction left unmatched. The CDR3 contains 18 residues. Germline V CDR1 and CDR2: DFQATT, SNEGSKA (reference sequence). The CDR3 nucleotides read TGCAGTGCTAGAGATAGGAAGCGGGGGGGAATTACTAACAATGAGCAGTTCTTC. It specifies CSARDRKRGGITNNEQFF.

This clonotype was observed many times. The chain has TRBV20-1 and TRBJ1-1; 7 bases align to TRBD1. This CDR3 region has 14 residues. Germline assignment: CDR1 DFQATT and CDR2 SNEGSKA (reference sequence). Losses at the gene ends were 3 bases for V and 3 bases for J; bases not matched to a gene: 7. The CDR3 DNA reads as TGCAGTGCTAGTGCTCACCAGGGGGACACTGAAGCTTTCTTT. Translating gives CSASAHQGDTEAFF.

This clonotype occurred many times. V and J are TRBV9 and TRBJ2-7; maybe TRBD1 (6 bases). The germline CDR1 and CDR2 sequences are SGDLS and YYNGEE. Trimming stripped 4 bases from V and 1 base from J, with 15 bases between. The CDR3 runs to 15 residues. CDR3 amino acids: CASSPLGDISYEQYF. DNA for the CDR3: TGTGCCAGCAGCCCCCTGGGGGACATATCCTACGAGCAGTACTTC.

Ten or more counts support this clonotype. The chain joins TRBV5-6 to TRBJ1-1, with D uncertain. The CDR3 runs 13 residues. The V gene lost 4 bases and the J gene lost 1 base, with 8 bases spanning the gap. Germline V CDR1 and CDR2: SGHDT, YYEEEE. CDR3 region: CASSRSPNTEAFF. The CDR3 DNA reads TGTGCCAGCAGCCGTAGTCCGAACACTGAAGCTTTCTTT.

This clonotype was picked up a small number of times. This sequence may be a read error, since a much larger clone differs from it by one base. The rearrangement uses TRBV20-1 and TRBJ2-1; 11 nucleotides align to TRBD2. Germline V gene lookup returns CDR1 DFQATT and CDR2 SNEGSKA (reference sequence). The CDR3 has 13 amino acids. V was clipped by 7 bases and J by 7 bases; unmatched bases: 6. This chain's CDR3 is CSVAGTSGNEQFF. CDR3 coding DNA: TGCAGTGTAGCAGGGACTAGCGGAAATGAGCAGTTCTTC.

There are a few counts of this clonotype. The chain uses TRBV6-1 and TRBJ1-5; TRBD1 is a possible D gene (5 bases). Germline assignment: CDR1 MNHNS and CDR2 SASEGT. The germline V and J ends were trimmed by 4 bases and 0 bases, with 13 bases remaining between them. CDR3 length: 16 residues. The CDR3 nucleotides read TGTGCCAGCAGTGCAAGGGGATCGAATAGCAATCAGCCCCAGCATTTT. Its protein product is CASSARGSNSNQPQHF.

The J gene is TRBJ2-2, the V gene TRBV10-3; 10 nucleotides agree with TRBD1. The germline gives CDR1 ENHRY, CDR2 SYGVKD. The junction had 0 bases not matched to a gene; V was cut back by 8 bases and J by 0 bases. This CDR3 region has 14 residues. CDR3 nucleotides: TGTGCCATCGGGACAGGGGCGAACACCGGGGAGCTGTTTTTT. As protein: CAIGTGANTGELFF.

Written as DNA, the CDR3 is TGCGCCAGCAGCTTGGATACAGGGGAAAATACGCAGTATTTT. Its protein is CASSLDTGENTQYF. J is TRBJ2-3 and V is TRBV5-1, with TRBD1 identical over 7 bases. Germline V gene data show CDR1 as SGHRS and CDR2 as YFSETQ. With V trimmed by 0 bases and J by 7 bases, 5 bases remained unmatched. This CDR3 spans 14 amino acids.

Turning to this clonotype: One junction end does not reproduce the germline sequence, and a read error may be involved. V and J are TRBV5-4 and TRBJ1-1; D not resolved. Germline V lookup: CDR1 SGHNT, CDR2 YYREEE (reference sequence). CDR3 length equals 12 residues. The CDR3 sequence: CASSLQNAEALF. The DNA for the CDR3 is TGTGCCAGCAGCTTGCAGAACGCTGAAGCTCTCTTT.